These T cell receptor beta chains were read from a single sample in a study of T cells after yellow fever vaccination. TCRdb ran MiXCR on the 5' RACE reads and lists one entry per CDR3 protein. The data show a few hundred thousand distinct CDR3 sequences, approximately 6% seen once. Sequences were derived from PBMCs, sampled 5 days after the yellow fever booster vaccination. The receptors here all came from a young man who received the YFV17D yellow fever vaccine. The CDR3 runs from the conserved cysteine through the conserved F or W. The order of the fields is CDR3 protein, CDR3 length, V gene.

CASSLDLPIQYF | 12 | TRBV11-2
CASSLNGETEAYEQYF | 16 | TRBV7-8
CATSDPGTGSFNEQFF | 16 | TRBV24-1
CSVGGAAYEQYF | 12 | TRBV29-1
CSARHVGALHF | 11 | TRBV20-1
CASSVVGSGNTIYF | 14 | TRBV14
CASSVAINEKLFF | 13 | TRBV9
CASSLGGNIGISYNEQFF | 18 | TRBV12-3/TRBV12-4
CSASRDARTGELFF | 14 | TRBV20-1
CASSRSLEQFF | 11 | TRBV7-9
CAISIEAGGGTQYF | 14 | TRBV10-3